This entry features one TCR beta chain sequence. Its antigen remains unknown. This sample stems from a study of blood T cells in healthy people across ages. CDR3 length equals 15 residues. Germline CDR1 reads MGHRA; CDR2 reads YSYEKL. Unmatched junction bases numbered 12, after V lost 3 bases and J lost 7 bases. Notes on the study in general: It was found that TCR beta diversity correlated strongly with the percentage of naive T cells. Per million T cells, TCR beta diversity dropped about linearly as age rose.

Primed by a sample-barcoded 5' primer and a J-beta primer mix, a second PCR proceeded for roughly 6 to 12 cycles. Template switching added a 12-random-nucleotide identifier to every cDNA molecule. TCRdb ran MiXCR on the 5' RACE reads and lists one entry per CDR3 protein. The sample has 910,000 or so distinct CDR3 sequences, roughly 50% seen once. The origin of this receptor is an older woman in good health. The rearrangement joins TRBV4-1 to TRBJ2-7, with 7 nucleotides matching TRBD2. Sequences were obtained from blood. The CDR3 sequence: CASSHGTNQMGEQYF. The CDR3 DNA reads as TGCGCCAGCAGCCATGGGACTAACCAAATGGGGGAGCAGTACTTC.